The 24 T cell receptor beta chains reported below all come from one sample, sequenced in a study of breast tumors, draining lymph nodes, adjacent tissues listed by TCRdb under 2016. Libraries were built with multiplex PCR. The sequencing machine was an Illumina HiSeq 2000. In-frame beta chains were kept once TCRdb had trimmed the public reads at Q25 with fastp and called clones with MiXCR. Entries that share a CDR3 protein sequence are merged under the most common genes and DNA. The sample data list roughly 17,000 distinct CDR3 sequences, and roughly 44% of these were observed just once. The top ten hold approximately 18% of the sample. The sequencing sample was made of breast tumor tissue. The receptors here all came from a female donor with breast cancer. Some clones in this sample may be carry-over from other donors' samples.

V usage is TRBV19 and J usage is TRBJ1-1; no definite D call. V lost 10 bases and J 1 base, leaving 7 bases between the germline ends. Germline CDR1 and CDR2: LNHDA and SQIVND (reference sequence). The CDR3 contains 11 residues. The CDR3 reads CAIIRNTEAFF. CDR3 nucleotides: TGTGCCATTATTAGGAACACTGAAGCTTTCTTT. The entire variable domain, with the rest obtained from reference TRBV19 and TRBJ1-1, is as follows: DGGITQSPKYLFRKEGQNVTLSCEQNLNHDAMYWYRQDPGQGLRLIYYSQIVNDFQKGDIAEGYSVSREKKESFPLTVTSAQKNPTAFYLCAIIRNTEAFFGQGTRLTVV.

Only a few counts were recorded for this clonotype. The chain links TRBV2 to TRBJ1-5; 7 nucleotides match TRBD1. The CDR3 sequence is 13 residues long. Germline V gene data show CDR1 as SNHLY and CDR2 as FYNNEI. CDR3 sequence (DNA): TGTGCGAGGGGGCTCGGCAGCAATCAGCCCCAGCATTTT. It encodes CARGLGSNQPQHF. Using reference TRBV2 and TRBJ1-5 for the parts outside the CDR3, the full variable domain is EPEVTQTPSHQVTQMGQEVILRCVPISNHLYFYWYRQILGQKVEFLVSFYNNEISEKSEIFDDQFSVERPDGSNFTLKIRSTKLEDSAMYFCARGLGSNQPQHFGDGTRLSIL.

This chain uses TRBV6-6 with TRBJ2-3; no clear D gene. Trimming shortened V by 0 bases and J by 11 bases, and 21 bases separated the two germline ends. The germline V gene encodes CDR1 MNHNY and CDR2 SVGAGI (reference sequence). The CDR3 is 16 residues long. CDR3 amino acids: CASSYSPPGTYNEQYF. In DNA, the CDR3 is TGTGCCAGCAGTTACTCACCGCCGGGCACTTACAATGAGCAGTATTTT.

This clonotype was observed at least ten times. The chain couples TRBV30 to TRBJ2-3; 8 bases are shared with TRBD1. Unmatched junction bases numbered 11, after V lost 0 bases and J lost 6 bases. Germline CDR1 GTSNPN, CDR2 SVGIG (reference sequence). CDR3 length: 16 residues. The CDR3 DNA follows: TGTGCCTGGAGTGTAGCCCGGACAGGGTTGAGGGATACGCAGTATTTT. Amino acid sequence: CAWSVARTGLRDTQYF.

The CDR3, as DNA: TGTGCCAGCCCCGAAAGACGGGGATTAGGCTACACCTTC. Amino acid sequence: CASPERRGLGYTF. This sequence joins TRBV2 and TRBJ1-2; D gene uncertain. The CDR3 has 13 amino acids. CDR1 is SNHLY, CDR2 FYNNEI, per germline. The V gene lost 8 bases and the J gene lost 8 bases, with 18 bases spanning the gap.

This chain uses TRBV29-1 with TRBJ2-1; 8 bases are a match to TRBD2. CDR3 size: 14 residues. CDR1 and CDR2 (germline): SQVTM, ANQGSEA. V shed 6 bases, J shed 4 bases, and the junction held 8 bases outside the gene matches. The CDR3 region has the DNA TGCAGCGTGGGGAACAGCGGGAGTTACAATGAGCAGTTCTTC. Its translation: CSVGNSGSYNEQFF.

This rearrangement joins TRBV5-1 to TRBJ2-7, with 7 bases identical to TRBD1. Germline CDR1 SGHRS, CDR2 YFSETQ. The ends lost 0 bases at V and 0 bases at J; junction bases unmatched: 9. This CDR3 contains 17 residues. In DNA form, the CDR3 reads TGCGCCAGCAGCTTGGGACACCGGGACAGTTTCTCCTACGAGCAGTACTTC. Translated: CASSLGHRDSFSYEQYF. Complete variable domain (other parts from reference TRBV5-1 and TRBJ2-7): KAGVTQTPRYLIKTRGQQVTLSCSPISGHRSVSWYQQTPGQGLQFLFEYFSETQRNKGNFPGRFSGRQFSNSRSEMNVSTLELGDSALYLCASSLGHRDSFSYEQYFGPGTRLTVT.

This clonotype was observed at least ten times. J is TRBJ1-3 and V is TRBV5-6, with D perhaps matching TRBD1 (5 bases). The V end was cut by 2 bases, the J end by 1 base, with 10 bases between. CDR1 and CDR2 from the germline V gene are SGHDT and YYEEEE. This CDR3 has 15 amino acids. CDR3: CASSLRRGSGNTIYF. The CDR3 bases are TGTGCCAGCAGCTTACGTAGGGGTTCTGGAAACACCATATATTTT.

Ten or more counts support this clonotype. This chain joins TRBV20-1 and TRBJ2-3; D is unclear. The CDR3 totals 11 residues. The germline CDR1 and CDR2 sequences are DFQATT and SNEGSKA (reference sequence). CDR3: CSAAARDTQYF. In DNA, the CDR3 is TGCAGCGCCGCCGCGAGAGATACGCAGTATTTT.

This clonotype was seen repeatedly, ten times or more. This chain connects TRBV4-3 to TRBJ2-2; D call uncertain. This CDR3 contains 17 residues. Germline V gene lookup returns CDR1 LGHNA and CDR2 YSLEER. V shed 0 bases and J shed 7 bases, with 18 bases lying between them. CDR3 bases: TGCGCCAGCAGCCAAGATCCCCAAGGGCCGGTTAACGGGGAGCTGTTTTTT. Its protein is CASSQDPQGPVNGELFF.

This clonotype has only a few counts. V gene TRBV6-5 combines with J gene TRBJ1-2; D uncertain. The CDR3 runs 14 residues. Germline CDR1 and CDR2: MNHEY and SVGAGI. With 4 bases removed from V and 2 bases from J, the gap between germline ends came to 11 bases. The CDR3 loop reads CASSSMGQNYGYTF. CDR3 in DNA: TGTGCCAGCAGTTCCATGGGCCAGAACTATGGCTACACCTTC.

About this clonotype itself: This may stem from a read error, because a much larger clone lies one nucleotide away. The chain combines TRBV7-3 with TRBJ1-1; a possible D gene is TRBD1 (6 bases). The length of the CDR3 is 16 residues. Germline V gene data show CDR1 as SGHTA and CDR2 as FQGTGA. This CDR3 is CASSLIGTPYNTEPFF. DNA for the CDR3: TGTGCCAGCAGCTTAATAGGGACACCTTATAACACTGAACCTTTCTTT.

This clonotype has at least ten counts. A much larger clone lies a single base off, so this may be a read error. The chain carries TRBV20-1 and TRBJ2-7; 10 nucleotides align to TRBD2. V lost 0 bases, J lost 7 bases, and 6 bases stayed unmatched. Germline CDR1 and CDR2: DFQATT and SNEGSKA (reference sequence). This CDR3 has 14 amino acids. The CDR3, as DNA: TGCAGTGCTAGAGATACAGCGGGAGGGCCAGAGCAGTACTTC. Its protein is CSARDTAGGPEQYF.

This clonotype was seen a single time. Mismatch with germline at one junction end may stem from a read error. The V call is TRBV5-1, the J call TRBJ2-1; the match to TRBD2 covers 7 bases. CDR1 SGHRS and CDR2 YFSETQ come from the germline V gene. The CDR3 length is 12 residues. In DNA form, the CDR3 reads TGCGCCAGCAGGGATCTAGCGGAAGAGCACTTCTTC. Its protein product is CASRDLAEEHFF.

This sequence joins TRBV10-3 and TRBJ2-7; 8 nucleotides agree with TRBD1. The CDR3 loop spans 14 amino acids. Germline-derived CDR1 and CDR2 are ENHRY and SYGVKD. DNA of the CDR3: TGTGCTACGGACAGGGACAAGGGTACCAAGGAGCAGTACTTC. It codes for CATDRDKGTKEQYF.

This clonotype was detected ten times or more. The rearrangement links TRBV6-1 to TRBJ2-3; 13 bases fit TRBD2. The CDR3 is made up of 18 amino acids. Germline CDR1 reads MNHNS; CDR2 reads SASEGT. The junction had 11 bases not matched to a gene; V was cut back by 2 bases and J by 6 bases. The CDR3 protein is CASSEPGLAGLPRDTQYF. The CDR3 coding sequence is TGTGCCAGCAGTGAACCGGGACTAGCGGGACTCCCCCGGGATACGCAGTATTTT.

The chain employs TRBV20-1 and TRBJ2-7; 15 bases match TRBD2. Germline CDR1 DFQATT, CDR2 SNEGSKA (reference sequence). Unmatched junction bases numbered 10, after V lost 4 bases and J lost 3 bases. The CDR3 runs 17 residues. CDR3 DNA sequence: TGCAGTGCTACCAAACCAGGGACTAGCGGGAGGCTCTACGAGCAGTACTTC. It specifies CSATKPGTSGRLYEQYF.

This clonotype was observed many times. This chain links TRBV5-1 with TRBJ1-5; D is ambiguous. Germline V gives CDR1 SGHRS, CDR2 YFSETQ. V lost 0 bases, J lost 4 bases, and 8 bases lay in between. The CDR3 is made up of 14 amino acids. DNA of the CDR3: TGCGCCAGCAGCTTGGGGCAGCCAAATCAGCCCCAGCATTTT. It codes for CASSLGQPNQPQHF.

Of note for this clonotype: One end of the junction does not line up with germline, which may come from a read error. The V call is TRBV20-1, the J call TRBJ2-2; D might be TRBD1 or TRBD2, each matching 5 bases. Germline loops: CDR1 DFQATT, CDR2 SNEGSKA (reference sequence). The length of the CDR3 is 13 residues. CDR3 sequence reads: CSARDGVTGALFF. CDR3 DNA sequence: TGCAGTGCTAGAGACGGGGTCACCGGGGCGCTGTTTTTT.

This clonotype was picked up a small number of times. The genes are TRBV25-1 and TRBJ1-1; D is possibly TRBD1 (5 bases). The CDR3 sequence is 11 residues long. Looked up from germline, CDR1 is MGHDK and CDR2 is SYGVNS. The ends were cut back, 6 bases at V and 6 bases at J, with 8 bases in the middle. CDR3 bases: TGTGCCAGCAGACAGGCCGCTGAAGCTTTCTTT. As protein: CASRQAAEAFF.

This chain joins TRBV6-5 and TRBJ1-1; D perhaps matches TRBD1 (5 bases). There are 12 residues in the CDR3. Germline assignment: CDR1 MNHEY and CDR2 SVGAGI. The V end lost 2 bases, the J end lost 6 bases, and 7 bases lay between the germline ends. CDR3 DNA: TGTGCCAGCAGTTACGGGGGGGCTGAAGCTTTCTTT. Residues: CASSYGGAEAFF.

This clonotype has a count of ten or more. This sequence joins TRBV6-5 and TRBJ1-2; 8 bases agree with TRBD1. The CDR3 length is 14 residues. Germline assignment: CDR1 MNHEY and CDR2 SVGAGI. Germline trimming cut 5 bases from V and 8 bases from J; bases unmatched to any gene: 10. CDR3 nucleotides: TGTGCCAGCAGTCACTATCAGGGGGCGAGGGGCTACACCTTC. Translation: CASSHYQGARGYTF.

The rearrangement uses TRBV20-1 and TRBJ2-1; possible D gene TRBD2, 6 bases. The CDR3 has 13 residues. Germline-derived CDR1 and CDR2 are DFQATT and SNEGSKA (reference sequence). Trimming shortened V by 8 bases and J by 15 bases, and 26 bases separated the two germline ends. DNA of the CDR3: TGCAGTCTACTAGCTTTAACGGGCAATGCGCGGTTCTTC. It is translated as CSLLALTGNARFF.

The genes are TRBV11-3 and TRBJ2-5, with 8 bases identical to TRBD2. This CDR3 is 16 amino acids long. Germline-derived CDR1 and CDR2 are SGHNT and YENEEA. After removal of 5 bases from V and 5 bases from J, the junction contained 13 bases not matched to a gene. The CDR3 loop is CASSQVTSAREETQYF. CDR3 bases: TGTGCCAGCAGCCAAGTGACTAGCGCGAGGGAGGAGACCCAGTACTTC.